This T cell receptor beta chain was found in a study of Tregs in tolerant kidney transplant recipients. Unstimulated regulatory T cells (CD4+CD25+CD127-), CD4+CD25- non-regulatory cells, CD4 and CD8 cells were FACS-sorted from thawed PBMCs. The assay was immunoSEQ multiplex PCR, and TCRdb's table has in-frame clones only and misses some. This listing includes 50,000 or so clones. Regarding this clone: Its antigen is unknown. The CDR3 end lies 3 residues beyond the end of the read and is filled in from the germline J gene.

The V and J ends lost 8 bases and 2 bases, in that order; junction bases with no gene match: 7. CDR1 LNHDA and CDR2 SQIVND come from the germline V gene (reference sequence). The CDR3 sequence is 14 residues long. General study findings and limits: Findings come from small patient numbers and require larger validation. Tregs expanded with activated donor B cells seemed most donor-specific. No direct test of biological reproducibility was done here.

The sample here was CD4+ T cells from blood, taken before the transplant. The receptor was isolated from a human donor who received a combined kidney and bone marrow transplant. The V and J genes are TRBV19 and TRBJ2-7; TRBD1 matches 9 bases. CDR3 DNA, as far as it was read: TGTGCCAGTGCACAGGGGGCACCAACCTACGAG. This sequence encodes CASAQGAPTYE. The whole CDR3 protein reads CASAQGAPTYEQYF. Filled out from reference TRBV19 and TRBJ2-7, the complete variable domain reads DGGITQSPKYLFRKEGQNVTLSCEQNLNHDAMYWYRQDPGQGLRLIYYSQIVNDFQKGDIAEGYSVSREKKESFPLTVTSAQKNPTAFYLCASAQGAPTYEQYFGPGTRLTVT.